This TCR beta chain was retrieved from a study of blood T cell repertoires in COVID-19. Overall study: Sample material is recorded as cDNA or gDNA derived from T cells, B-cell-depleted T cells, or PBMCs.

This CDR3 contains 15 residues. Trimming removed 11 bases at V and 2 bases at J, with 16 bases between. CDR1 SNHLY and CDR2 FYNNEI come from the germline V gene. In the study's own analysis: Nucleated cell number was recorded as an estimate derived from reference gene primer amplification. This table comes from immunoSEQ multiplex PCR, and its TCRdb copy is limited to in-frame clones, with some not included. That table gives V, J and clone size, and the DNA gave D and trimming. The profile shows over 150,000 clones, approximately 88% of them singletons. Source material: peripheral blood. The rearrangement links TRBV2 to TRBJ1-6; a possible D gene is TRBD1 (6 bases). The sequence derives from a woman between 55 and 75 years old with acute or convalescent COVID-19. The CDR3 nucleotides are TGTGCCGGAGCCAGGGGATCCGCCTATAATTCACCCCTCCACTTT. Residues: CAGARGSAYNSPLHF.